These 17 T cell receptor beta chains were sequenced from one sample in a study of cytomegalovirus exposure and HLA in healthy donors. This PCR relied on a set of 60 Vbeta primers and 13 Jbeta primers. Only in-frame clones appear in the TCRdb table, and some are missing; sequencing was by immunoSEQ multiplex PCR. The repertoire has 200,000 or so clones, roughly 79% of them found once; the top ten carry around 1.8%. The sample comprised PBMCs. These TCRs come from a man younger than 35 in good health and CMV-seronegative.

The chain combines TRBV5-6 with TRBJ2-7; 9 bases are a match to TRBD1. The CDR3 contains 14 residues. J was trimmed by 3 bases and V by 0 bases; bases with no gene match: 1. Germline CDR1 is SGHDT and CDR2 is YYEEEE. Written as DNA, the CDR3 is TGTGCCAGCAGCTTGGGACAGGGGGACTACGAGCAGTACTTC. It translates to CASSLGQGDYEQYF. Full variable domain (remainder filled in from reference TRBV5-6 and TRBJ2-7): DAGVTQSPTHLIKTRGQQVTLRCSPKSGHDTVSWYQQALGQGPQFIFQYYEEEERQRGNFPDRFSGHQFPNYSSELNVNALLLGDSALYLCASSLGQGDYEQYFGPGTRLTVT.

The table lists this clone with a count of one. This rearrangement joins TRBV19 to TRBJ1-2; weak D call: TRBD1 (6 bases). Trimming cost V 3 bases and J 10 bases, with 15 bases left between them. Germline CDR1 is LNHDA and CDR2 is SQIVND (reference sequence). CDR3 length: 13 residues. In DNA, the CDR3 is TGTGCCAGTAGTATCCCGGGACAAAGAGCCTACACCTTC. As protein: CASSIPGQRAYTF.

This chain links TRBV5-4 with TRBJ2-2; D is unresolved. This CDR3 is 13 amino acids long. V lost 1 base, J lost 1 base, and 2 bases lay in between. The germline V gene has CDR1 SGHNT and CDR2 YYREEE (reference sequence). DNA of the CDR3: TGTGCCAGCAGCTTGCAGAACACCGGGGAGCTGTTTTTT. Translating it yields CASSLQNTGELFF.

CDR3: CASSSGTGGYEQYF. The CDR3 DNA follows: TGTGCCAGCAGCTCAGGGACAGGGGGCTACGAGCAGTACTTC. The rearrangement links TRBV5-5 to TRBJ2-7; 11 positions match TRBD1. This CDR3 has 14 amino acids. Trimming took 3 bases from V and 3 from J; bases not matched to a gene: 2. Germline CDR1 and CDR2: SGHKS and YYEKEE (reference sequence). Combining the CDR3 with reference TRBV5-5 and TRBJ2-7 gives the whole variable domain DAGVTQSPTHLIKTRGQQVTLRCSPISGHKSVSWYQQVLGQGPQFIFQYYEKEERGRGNFPDRFSARQFPNYSSELNVNALLLGDSALYLCASSSGTGGYEQYFGPGTRLTVT.

The chain combines TRBV7-9 with TRBJ1-5; D might be TRBD1 (6 bases). Germline CDR1 and CDR2: SEHNR and FQNEAQ (reference sequence). CDR3 length: 15 residues. Trimming took off 5 bases at V and 2 bases at J, with 13 bases between the two ends. CDR3 nucleotides: TGTGCCAGCAGCAAATCAGGGGTGGGCAATCAGCCCCAGCATTTT. Translation: CASSKSGVGNQPQHF.

The chain combines TRBV5-8 with TRBJ1-2; 7 bases fit TRBD1. Trimming removed 4 bases from V and 3 bases from J; junction bases left unmatched: 12. The CDR3 is made up of 16 amino acids. Germline V gives CDR1 SGHTS, CDR2 YDEGEE. CDR3 sequence reads: CASSPGRGPGDYGYTF. The CDR3, as DNA: TGTGCCAGCAGCCCTGGTAGGGGGCCGGGGGACTATGGCTACACCTTC.

The gene calls are TRBV6-1 and TRBJ1-2, with TRBD1 matching 7 bases. This CDR3 region has 12 residues. J gave up 7 bases and V 6 bases, and 5 bases lay outside the gene matches. Germline lookup yields CDR1 MNHNS and CDR2 SASEGT. The CDR3 region has the DNA TGTGCCAGCAGCGACAGGGAAGGTGGCTACACCTTC. The encoded protein is CASSDREGGYTF.

The J gene is TRBJ1-2, the V gene TRBV10-3; D might be TRBD1 (5 bases). Trimming removed 0 bases from V and 5 bases from J, with 16 bases in between. This CDR3 spans 16 amino acids. Germline values: CDR1 ENHRY, CDR2 SYGVKD. CDR3 coding DNA: TGTGCCATCAGTGAGTCGAGATCAGGGTTTGGTTATGGCTACACCTTC. Amino acid sequence: CAISESRSGFGYGYTF.

The chain couples TRBV7-8 to TRBJ2-1; D is unclear. The CDR3 length is 12 residues. The V end was cut by 0 bases, the J end by 7 bases, with 4 bases between. The germline V gene encodes CDR1 SGHVS and CDR2 FQNEAQ. CDR3 nucleotide sequence: TGTGCCAGCAGCTTAGCGAGGAATGAGCAGTTCTTC. Its protein product is CASSLARNEQFF.

This chain connects TRBV7-3 to TRBJ1-5; 9 bases match TRBD1. The V segment lost 5 bases and the J segment 3 bases; nucleotides outside the gene matches: 8. The CDR3 spans 16 residues. Germline CDR1 reads SGHTA; CDR2 reads FQGTGA. This CDR3 reads CASSPDGQGINQPQHF. The CDR3 DNA reads TGTGCCAGCAGCCCTGATGGACAGGGGATCAATCAGCCCCAGCATTTT.

The rearrangement links TRBV19 to TRBJ2-5, with D possibly TRBD1 on 6 matching bases. The tail of the sequence fits TRBJ2-7 better, so the J call may be wrong. Germline V gene sequence: CDR1 LNHDA, CDR2 SQIVND (reference sequence). The CDR3 length is 14 residues. The CDR3 spells CASSIGQLTYEQYF. CDR3 DNA: TGTGCCAGTAGTATCGGACAGTTGACTTACGAGCAGTACTTC.

The chain combines TRBV6-6 with TRBJ2-2; 9 positions match TRBD1. Germline loops: CDR1 MNHNY, CDR2 SVGAGI (reference sequence). J was trimmed by 5 bases and V by 5 bases; bases with no gene match: 3. The CDR3 spans 14 residues. The CDR3 spells CASSRQGGTGELFF. CDR3 bases: TGTGCCAGCAGTAGACAGGGGGGGACCGGGGAGCTGTTTTTT.

Written as DNA, the CDR3 is TGCGCCAGCAGCCAACTAGCGAGGAGCGGCACAGATACGCAGTATTTT. Translated: CASSQLARSGTDTQYF. J is TRBJ2-3 and V is TRBV4-3; TRBD2 is a possible D gene (6 bases). This CDR3 region has 16 residues. Germline loops: CDR1 LGHNA, CDR2 YSLEER. V was shortened by 2 bases and J by 1 base, with 13 bases between the two germline ends.

This clone was observed a few times. The V call is TRBV6-5, the J call TRBJ1-5; no definite D call. CDR3 length equals 14 residues. Germline lookup yields CDR1 MNHEY and CDR2 SVGAGI. Trimming shortened V by 5 bases and J by 3 bases, and 11 bases separated the two germline ends. Here the CDR3 reads CASSQAGFNQPQHF. The CDR3 bases are TGTGCCAGCAGTCAAGCGGGTTTCAATCAGCCCCAGCATTTT.

The V call is TRBV7-6, the J call TRBJ2-1, with 11 bases fitting TRBD2. Per germline, CDR1 SGHVS and CDR2 FNYEAQ. The CDR3 has 15 residues. V was pared by 5 bases and J by 6 bases, with 6 bases of the junction left unmatched. CDR3 in amino acids: CASSELAGVFNEQFF. As DNA, the CDR3 is TGTGCCAGCAGCGAACTAGCGGGAGTTTTCAATGAGCAGTTCTTC.

The gene calls are TRBV11-2 and TRBJ2-7; 7 nucleotides align to TRBD2. There are 17 residues in the CDR3. Germline lookup yields CDR1 SGHAT and CDR2 FQNNGV. The V and J ends lost 2 bases and 2 bases, in that order; junction bases with no gene match: 12. CDR3 DNA: TGTGCCAGCAGCTTAAGCCCGGGAGGACTAGGAACCTACGAGCAGTACTTC. Its protein is CASSLSPGGLGTYEQYF.

This clone has only one observation. This chain joins TRBV28 and TRBJ1-5, with TRBD1 matching over 7 bases. CDR1 and CDR2 from the germline V gene are MDHEN and SYDVKM. CDR3 length equals 16 residues. Germline trimming cut 5 bases from V and 0 bases from J; bases unmatched to any gene: 7. For the CDR3, the DNA is TGTGCCAGCAGTCCCACAGGGGCATATAGCAATCAGCCCCAGCATTTT. This sequence encodes CASSPTGAYSNQPQHF.